What follows are 3 T cell receptor beta chains derived from one specimen sequenced in a study of cytomegalovirus exposure and HLA in healthy donors. The study ran its PCR with 60 Vbeta and 13 Jbeta primers. Data came from immunoSEQ multiplex PCR; TCRdb stores just in-frame clones and leaves some out. The repertoire holds more than 100,000 clones, with 75% to 85% as singletons. The source material was PBMCs. The receptors derive from a woman in her forties or fifties in good health and CMV-seropositive.

The V gene is TRBV2, the J gene TRBJ1-1; D is uncertain. Germline CDR1 and CDR2: SNHLY and FYNNEI. The CDR3 runs to 13 residues. V was pared by 7 bases and J by 1 base, with 10 bases between. The CDR3 DNA sequence: TGTGCCAGCAAGAAGGAGAAGAACACTGAAGCTTTCTTT. Its translation is CASKKEKNTEAFF.

V usage is TRBV5-1 and J usage is TRBJ2-1; the match to TRBD2 covers 10 bases. The germline V gene has CDR1 SGHRS and CDR2 YFSETQ. Losses at the gene ends were 2 bases for V and 4 bases for J; bases not matched to a gene: 21. This CDR3 comprises 21 residues. Written as DNA, the CDR3 is TGCGCCAGCAGCTTTCCTATAGTCGTAACTAAAAAGCGGGGGGGGTACAATGAGCAGTTCTTC. Encoded protein: CASSFPIVVTKKRGGYNEQFF.

This chain uses TRBV30 with TRBJ1-3, with D unresolved. The CDR3 is 15 residues long. V was trimmed by 8 bases and J by 0 bases, leaving 17 bases between them. The germline gives CDR1 GTSNPN, CDR2 SVGIG (reference sequence). The CDR3 nucleotides are TGTGCCGGTGAGCGTCGGCGATCCTCTGGAAACACCATATATTTT. It codes for CAGERRRSSGNTIYF.